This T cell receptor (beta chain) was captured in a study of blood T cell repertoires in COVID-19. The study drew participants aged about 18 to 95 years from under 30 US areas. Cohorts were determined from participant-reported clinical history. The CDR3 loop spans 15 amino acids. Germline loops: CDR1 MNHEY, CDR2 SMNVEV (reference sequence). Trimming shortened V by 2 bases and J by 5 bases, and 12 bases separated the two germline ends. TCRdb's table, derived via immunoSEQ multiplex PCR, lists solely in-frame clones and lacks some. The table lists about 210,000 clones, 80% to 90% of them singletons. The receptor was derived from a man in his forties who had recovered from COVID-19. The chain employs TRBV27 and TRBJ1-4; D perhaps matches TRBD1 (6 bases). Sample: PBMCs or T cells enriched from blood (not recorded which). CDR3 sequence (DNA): TGTGCCAGCAGTTTAGGCTGGGGGCAAAATGAAAAACTGTTTTTT. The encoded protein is CASSLGWGQNEKLFF.